The 26 T cell receptor beta chains presented below share a single source sample, sequenced in a study of shared clonotypes between healthy human individuals. This table comes from immunoSEQ multiplex PCR, and its TCRdb copy is limited to in-frame clones, with some not included. The table lists about 2.3 million clones, less than 95% of them singletons. Sequencing input: naive CD4+ T cells from PBMCs. Stated subset: CD45RA+ positively selected. The receptors here all came from a man between 18 and 35 years old in good health. Some clones in this sample may be carry-over from other donors' samples.

The genes are TRBV5-1 and TRBJ2-1; D remains unclear. The CDR3 extends over 14 amino acids. Germline lookup yields CDR1 SGHRS and CDR2 YFSETQ. V gave up 4 bases and J gave up 7 bases, with 15 bases separating them. CDR3 in DNA: TGCGCCAGCAGCCAGATTCCGGGTAGTAATGAGCAGTTCTTC. It translates to CASSQIPGSNEQFF.

This chain connects TRBV4-3 to TRBJ1-3, with 8 positions matching TRBD1. This CDR3 spans 14 amino acids. Germline lookup yields CDR1 LGHNA and CDR2 YSLEER. The ends lost 3 bases at V and 7 bases at J; junction bases unmatched: 5. Here the CDR3 reads CASSQGTGGNTIYF. CDR3 in DNA: TGCGCCAGCAGCCAGGGAACAGGGGGGAACACCATATATTTT.

The chain is built from TRBV5-6 and TRBJ2-1; D is perhaps TRBD1 or TRBD2 (6 bases each). The CDR3 contains 16 residues. The germline V and J ends were trimmed by 6 bases and 6 bases, with 22 bases remaining between them. Germline V CDR1 and CDR2: SGHDT, YYEEEE. CDR3 sequence (DNA): TGTGCCAGCACCCTTAGACTAGGGGGATTCTCCAATGAGCAGTTCTTC. Residues: CASTLRLGGFSNEQFF.

The chain has TRBV5-6 and TRBJ2-3, with D possibly being TRBD1 or TRBD2 (5 bases each). The CDR3 is made up of 13 amino acids. Germline V gene data show CDR1 as SGHDT and CDR2 as YYEEEE. V was clipped by 3 bases and J by 1 base, with 6 bases between them. Written as DNA, the CDR3 is TGTGCCAGCAGCTCGGGGCGCACAGATACGCAGTATTTT. This encodes CASSSGRTDTQYF.

The rearrangement links TRBV7-9 to TRBJ2-1; D is ambiguous. Germline CDR1 is SEHNR and CDR2 is FQNEAQ (reference sequence). V was trimmed by 6 bases and J by 8 bases, leaving 11 bases between them. The CDR3 consists of 12 residues. Here the CDR3 DNA reads TGTGCCAGCAGGGAAGGATCCCATGAGCAGTTCTTC. Translation gives CASREGSHEQFF.

About this clone: This specimen includes other DNA sequences encoding the same CDR3. V and J are TRBV5-1 and TRBJ1-5; TRBD1 agrees at 7 bases. The germline CDR1 and CDR2 sequences are SGHRS and YFSETQ. V shed 0 bases and J 5 bases; nucleotides not matched to a gene: 5. The CDR3 spans 15 residues. The CDR3 DNA sequence: TGCGCCAGCAGCTTGGAGGGGGCCCCAGATCAGCCCCAGCATTTT. It translates to CASSLEGAPDQPQHF.

On this clone: Other DNA sequences in the sample encode the same CDR3. The genes are TRBV7-2 and TRBJ2-7, with unresolved D. The CDR3 has 14 residues. From germline, CDR1 is SGHTA and CDR2 FQGNSA. V was shortened by 1 base and J by 4 bases, with 11 bases between the two germline ends. Here the CDR3 DNA reads TGTGCCAGCAGCTTAGGGGGTTTCAGTTACGAGCAGTACTTC. Translated, it gives CASSLGGFSYEQYF.

V and J are TRBV5-4 and TRBJ2-7, with TRBD2 identical over 7 bases. The CDR3 covers 14 residues. The V segment lost 5 bases and the J segment 7 bases; nucleotides outside the gene matches: 12. Germline loops: CDR1 SGHNT, CDR2 YYREEE (reference sequence). Here the CDR3 DNA reads TGTGCCAGCAGTCTCTTTGCGGGAGTGGGGGAGCAGTACTTC. Amino acid sequence: CASSLFAGVGEQYF.

The sample holds a few counts of this clone. The identical CDR3 is also encoded by other nucleotide sequences in the sample. V and J are TRBV5-1 and TRBJ2-6; no definite D call. Germline V gene data show CDR1 as SGHRS and CDR2 as YFSETQ. The CDR3 consists of 15 residues. Trimming pared 0 bases from V and 1 base from J, leaving 5 bases between. The CDR3 sequence: CASSLVGSGANVLTF. As DNA, the CDR3 is TGCGCCAGCAGCTTGGTTGGGTCTGGGGCCAACGTCCTGACTTTC.

The V call is TRBV27, the J call TRBJ1-1; D is ambiguous. CDR1 and CDR2 from the germline V gene are MNHEY and SMNVEV (reference sequence). The V and J ends lost 2 bases and 1 base respectively, with 14 bases between them. The CDR3 covers 16 residues. The CDR3 region has the DNA TGTGCCAGCAGTTTAAGAATATCGCAGGAGAACACTGAAGCTTTCTTT. This sequence encodes CASSLRISQENTEAFF.

V gene TRBV20-1 combines with J gene TRBJ2-1, with D hard to call. The germline V gene has CDR1 DFQATT and CDR2 SNEGSKA (reference sequence). Trimming left V 6 bases short and J 4 bases short, with 7 bases between. The CDR3 contains 11 residues. CDR3 DNA: TGCAGTGCCCCCGAATACAATGAGCAGTTCTTC. This encodes CSAPEYNEQFF.

This sequence joins TRBV6-6 and TRBJ2-1, with D perhaps being TRBD1 or TRBD2 (5 bases each). Trimming shortened V by 5 bases and J by 6 bases, and 20 bases separated the two germline ends. Germline V CDR1 and CDR2: MNHNY, SVGAGI (reference sequence). CDR3 length equals 16 residues. The CDR3 DNA reads TGTGCCAGCAGTACCTCCGGGGCCGGGATTTCCAATGAGCAGTTCTTC. This sequence encodes CASSTSGAGISNEQFF.

The chain joins TRBV25-1 to TRBJ2-7; 7 bases are a match to TRBD2. Germline V gives CDR1 MGHDK, CDR2 SYGVNS. This CDR3 is 15 amino acids long. After removal of 5 bases from V and 0 bases from J, the junction contained 7 bases not matched to a gene. The CDR3 is CASSLGGSVSYEQYF. CDR3 DNA: TGTGCCAGCAGTCTCGGGGGGTCAGTCTCCTACGAGCAGTACTTC.

The chain employs TRBV7-9 and TRBJ1-1, with TRBD1 matching over 8 bases. CDR3 length equals 14 residues. V lost 5 bases and J lost 3; bases outside the gene matches: 5. Per germline, CDR1 SEHNR and CDR2 FQNEAQ (reference sequence). CDR3: CASSQDREDTEAFF. DNA of the CDR3: TGTGCCAGCAGCCAGGACAGGGAGGACACTGAAGCTTTCTTT.

V gene TRBV18 combines with J gene TRBJ1-1; D remains ambiguous. V was trimmed by 0 bases and J by 8 bases, leaving 10 bases between them. Germline V gives CDR1 KGHSH, CDR2 LQKENI. This CDR3 is 13 amino acids long. The CDR3 DNA reads as TGTGCCAGCTCACCACCGGGGAGCGTAGAAGCTTTCTTT. The encoded protein is CASSPPGSVEAFF.

This chain uses TRBV7-9 with TRBJ1-1; D unresolved. The V gene's germline CDR1 is SEHNR and CDR2 FQNEAQ (reference sequence). This CDR3 has 15 residues. With 5 bases removed from V and 1 base from J, the gap between germline ends came to 14 bases. The CDR3, as DNA: TGTGCCAGCAGCCCCCTGGGGTGGAAGAACACTGAAGCTTTCTTT. Translating it yields CASSPLGWKNTEAFF.

This clone appeared a single time. CDR3 in amino acids: CASSDPIRGETQYF. Here the CDR3 DNA reads TGTGCCAGCAGTGACCCGATACGGGGAGAGACCCAGTACTTC. The chain combines TRBV25-1 with TRBJ2-5, with a possible D match to TRBD2 (5 bases). The CDR3 is made up of 14 amino acids. V was cut by 3 bases and J by 4 bases, with 12 bases left in between. The germline gives CDR1 MGHDK, CDR2 SYGVNS.

The chain recombines TRBV27 with TRBJ1-2; 8 nucleotides agree with TRBD1. There are 15 residues in the CDR3. From germline, CDR1 is MNHEY and CDR2 SMNVEV (reference sequence). Trimming at V came to 3 bases and at J to 8 bases, leaving 11 bases not matched to a gene. The CDR3 region has the DNA TGTGCCAGCAGTTTCGGACAGGGCGCTGGTGGCGGCTACACCTTC. This codes for CASSFGQGAGGGYTF.

This clone has a handful of counts. Different DNA sequences within this sample yield the same CDR3. The chain is built from TRBV5-1 and TRBJ1-1, with a weak D call TRBD1 (5 bases). The V end lost 4 bases, the J end lost 2 bases, and 9 bases lay between the germline ends. The CDR3 covers 13 residues. CDR1 is SGHRS, CDR2 YFSETQ, per germline. CDR3 loop: CASSPGGNTEAFF. CDR3 sequence (DNA): TGCGCCAGCAGCCCGGGGGGAAACACTGAAGCTTTCTTT.

This clone has a single count. The V and J genes are TRBV5-4 and TRBJ2-4, with TRBD2 matching over 7 bases. This CDR3 contains 16 residues. V was clipped by 4 bases and J by 0 bases; unmatched bases: 7. CDR1 is SGHNT, CDR2 YYREEE, per germline (reference sequence). CDR3 coding DNA: TGTGCCAGCAGCCCGACTAGCAGGCTAGCCAAAAACATTCAGTACTTC. It translates to CASSPTSRLAKNIQYF.

As to this clone: This specimen includes other DNA sequences encoding the same CDR3. The chain carries TRBV9 and TRBJ1-4; no firm D call. The V and J ends lost 0 bases and 2 bases respectively, with 8 bases between them. Per germline, CDR1 SGDLS and CDR2 YYNGEE. The length of the CDR3 is 15 residues. CDR3 amino acids: CASSVGTATNEKLFF. CDR3 nucleotide sequence: TGTGCCAGCAGCGTAGGAACAGCTACTAATGAAAAACTGTTTTTT.

Comments on this clone: At the DNA level, this CDR3 is encoded by other sequences in the same sample as well. The rearrangement links TRBV18 to TRBJ2-7; 11 bases align to TRBD1. The length of the CDR3 is 15 residues. CDR1 and CDR2 from the germline V gene are KGHSH and LQKENI. The junction had 2 bases not matched to a gene; V was cut back by 4 bases and J by 0 bases. CDR3 in DNA: TGTGCCAGCTCACGAGGGACAGGGGGCTCCTACGAGCAGTACTTC. Its translation is CASSRGTGGSYEQYF.

The CDR3 here is CASGGIGIARYNEQFF. In nucleotides, the CDR3 is TGTGCCAGCGGCGGTATAGGAATTGCCCGCTACAATGAGCAGTTCTTC. V gene TRBV27 combines with J gene TRBJ2-1; no clear D. V was pared by 8 bases and J by 3 bases, with 20 bases between. From germline, CDR1 is MNHEY and CDR2 SMNVEV (reference sequence). The CDR3 covers 16 residues.

The chain uses TRBV6-5 and TRBJ1-4; the match to TRBD1 covers 7 bases. From germline, CDR1 is MNHEY and CDR2 SVGAGI. This CDR3 has 14 residues. V lost 4 bases and J lost 2; bases outside the gene matches: 1. This CDR3 reads CASSLDRTNEKLFF. In DNA form, the CDR3 reads TGTGCCAGCAGTTTGGACAGGACTAATGAAAAACTGTTTTTT.

The genes are TRBV5-4 and TRBJ1-2; 8 nucleotides align to TRBD1. Per germline, CDR1 SGHNT and CDR2 YYREEE (reference sequence). The J segment lost 3 bases and the V segment lost 0 bases, leaving 7 bases of the junction unmatched. The CDR3 is made up of 16 amino acids. The CDR3 sequence: CASSLGDQGAHYGYTF. The CDR3 region has the DNA TGTGCCAGCAGCTTGGGCGACCAGGGGGCCCACTATGGCTACACCTTC.

About this clone: The same CDR3 can be traced to other DNA sequences in this sample. The chain combines TRBV6-5 with TRBJ2-7, with D maybe TRBD2 (6 bases). CDR3 length: 11 residues. The V gene lost 4 bases and the J gene lost 7 bases, with 8 bases spanning the gap. Per the germline V gene, CDR1 is MNHEY and CDR2 is SVGAGI. The CDR3 DNA is TGTGCCAGCAGTTTCGGGGGAGAGCAGTACTTC. Translation gives CASSFGGEQYF.